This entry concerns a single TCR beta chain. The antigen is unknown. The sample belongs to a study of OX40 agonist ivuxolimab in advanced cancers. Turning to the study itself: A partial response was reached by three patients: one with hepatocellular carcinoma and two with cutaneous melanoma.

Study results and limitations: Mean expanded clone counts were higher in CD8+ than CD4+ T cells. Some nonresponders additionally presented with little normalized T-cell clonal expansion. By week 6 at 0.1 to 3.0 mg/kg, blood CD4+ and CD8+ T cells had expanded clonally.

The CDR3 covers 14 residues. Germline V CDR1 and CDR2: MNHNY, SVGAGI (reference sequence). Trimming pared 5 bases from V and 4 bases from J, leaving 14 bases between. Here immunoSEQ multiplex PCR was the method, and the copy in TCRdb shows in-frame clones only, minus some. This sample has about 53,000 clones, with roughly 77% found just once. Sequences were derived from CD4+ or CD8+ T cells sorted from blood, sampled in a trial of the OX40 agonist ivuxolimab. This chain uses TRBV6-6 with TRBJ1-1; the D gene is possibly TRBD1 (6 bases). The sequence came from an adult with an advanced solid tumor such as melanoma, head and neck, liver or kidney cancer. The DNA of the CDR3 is TGTGCCAGCAGTCGGGGGGGCGCGGGCACTGAAGCTTTCTTT. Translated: CASSRGGAGTEAFF.